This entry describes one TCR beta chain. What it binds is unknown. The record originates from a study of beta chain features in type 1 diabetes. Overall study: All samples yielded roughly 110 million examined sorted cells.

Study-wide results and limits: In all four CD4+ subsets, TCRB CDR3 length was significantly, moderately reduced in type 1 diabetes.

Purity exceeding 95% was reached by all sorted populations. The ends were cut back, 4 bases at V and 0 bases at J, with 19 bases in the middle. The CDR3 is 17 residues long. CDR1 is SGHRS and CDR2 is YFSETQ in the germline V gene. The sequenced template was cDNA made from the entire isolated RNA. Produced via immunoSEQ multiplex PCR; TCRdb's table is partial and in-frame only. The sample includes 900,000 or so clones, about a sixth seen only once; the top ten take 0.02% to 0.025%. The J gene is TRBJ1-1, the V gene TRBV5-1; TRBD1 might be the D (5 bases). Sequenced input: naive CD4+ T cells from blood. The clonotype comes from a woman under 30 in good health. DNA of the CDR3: TGCGCCAGCAGCGCGGTGTTAGGGGAGTCTTTGAACACTGAAGCTTTCTTT. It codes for CASSAVLGESLNTEAFF.